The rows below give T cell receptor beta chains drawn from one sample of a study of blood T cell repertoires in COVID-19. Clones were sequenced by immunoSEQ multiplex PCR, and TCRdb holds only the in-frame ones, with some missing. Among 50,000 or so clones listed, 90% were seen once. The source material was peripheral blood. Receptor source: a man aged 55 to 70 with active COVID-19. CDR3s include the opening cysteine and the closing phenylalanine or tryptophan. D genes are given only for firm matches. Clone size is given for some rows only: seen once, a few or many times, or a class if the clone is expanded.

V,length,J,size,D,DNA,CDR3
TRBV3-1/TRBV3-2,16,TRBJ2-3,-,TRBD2,TGTGCCAGCAGCCCCCGAGCGGGAGGAAGTACAGATACGCAGTATTTT,CASSPRAGGSTDTQYF
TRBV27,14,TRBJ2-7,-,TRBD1,TGTGCCAGCCGAGATACAGGGGCCGCCTACGAGCAGTACTTC,CASRDTGAAYEQYF
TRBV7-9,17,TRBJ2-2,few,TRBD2,TGTGCCAGCAGCCTTCTTCGAATAGCGGGGACCACCGGGGAGCTGTTTTTT,CASSLLRIAGTTGELFF
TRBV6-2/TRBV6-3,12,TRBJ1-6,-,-,TGTGCCAGCAGCATTCGGTGGTCACCCCTCCACTTT,CASSIRWSPLHF
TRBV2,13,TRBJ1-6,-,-,TGTGCCAGCAGGGACAGTTCGTCGGAGCCCCTCCACTTT,CASRDSSSEPLHF
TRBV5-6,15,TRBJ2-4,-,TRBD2,TGTGCCAGCAGCTTGGGACTAGCGGGGATGTACATTCAGTACTTC,CASSLGLAGMYIQYF
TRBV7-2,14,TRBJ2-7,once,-,TGTGCCAGCAGCTTGTATCCGGGCTCCTACGAGCAGTACTTC,CASSLYPGSYEQYF
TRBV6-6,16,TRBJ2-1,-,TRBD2,TGTGCCAGCAGTCCGACTAGCGGGGGTCCGTACAATGAGCAGTTCTTC,CASSPTSGGPYNEQFF
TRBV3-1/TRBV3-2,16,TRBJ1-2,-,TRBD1,TGTGCCAGCAGCCAAAGATTGCGGCAGGGGGGCTATGGCTACACCTTC,CASSQRLRQGGYGYTF
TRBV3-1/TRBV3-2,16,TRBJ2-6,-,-,TGTGCCAGCAGCCGAAACCACAGGGCTGGGGCCAACGTCCTGACTTTC,CASSRNHRAGANVLTF
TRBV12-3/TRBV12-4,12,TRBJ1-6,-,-,TGTGCCAGCAGCCCGGGTAATTCACCCCTCCACTTT,CASSPGNSPLHF
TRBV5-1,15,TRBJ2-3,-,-,TGCGCCAGCAGCTTACGGGGACTCAACACAGATACGCAGTATTTT,CASSLRGLNTDTQYF
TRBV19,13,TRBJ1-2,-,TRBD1,TGTGCCAGTAGCAACAGGGGACAGAGGTACTACACCTTC,CASSNRGQRYYTF
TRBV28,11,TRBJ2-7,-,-,TGTGCCAGCAGTTTCCGCTACGAGCAGTACTTC,CASSFRYEQYF
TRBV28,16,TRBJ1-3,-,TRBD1,TGTGCCAGCAGTTTTCAGACAGGGGAGCTCGGAAACACCATATATTTT,CASSFQTGELGNTIYF
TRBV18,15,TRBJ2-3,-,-,TGTGCCAGCTCAGCTCGTACTAGTCCCGTTGAGAGGCAGTATTTT,CASSARTSPVERQYF
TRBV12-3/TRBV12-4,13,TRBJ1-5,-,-,TGTGCCAGCAGCTATCGGGTGACTCAGCCCCAGCATTTT,CASSYRVTQPQHF
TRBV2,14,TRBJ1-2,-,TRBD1,TGTGCCAGCAGTAGGGACAGGGGCAGGGGCGGCTACACCTTC,CASSRDRGRGGYTF
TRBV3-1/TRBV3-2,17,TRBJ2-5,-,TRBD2,TGTGCCAGCAGCCAAGATGGACTAGCGGGAGGTTGGGAGACCCAGTACTTC,CASSQDGLAGGWETQYF
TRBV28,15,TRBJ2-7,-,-,TGTGCCAGCAGTTTAAATGTTTGGAGGTCCTACGAGCAGTACTTC,CASSLNVWRSYEQYF
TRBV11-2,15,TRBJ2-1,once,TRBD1,TGTGCCAGCAGCTTAGCTCAGGGGGTGGTCAATGAGCAGTTCTTC,CASSLAQGVVNEQFF
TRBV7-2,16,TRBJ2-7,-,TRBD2,TGTGCCAGCAGCGAGATTCCGGGACTAGCTTCCTACGAGCAGTACTTC,CASSEIPGLASYEQYF
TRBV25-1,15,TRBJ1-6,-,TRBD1,TGTGCCAGCAGCCCGGGACAGGGTTATAATTCACCCCTCCACTTT,CASSPGQGYNSPLHF
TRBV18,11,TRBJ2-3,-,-,TGTGCCAGCTCCTACGGGGATACGCAGTATTTT,CASSYGDTQYF
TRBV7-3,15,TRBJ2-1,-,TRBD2,TGTGCCAGCAGCTTTATAGCGGGAGGGCCCGGTGAGCAGTTCTTC,CASSFIAGGPGEQFF
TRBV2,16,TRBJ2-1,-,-,TGTGCCAGCAGTGACCCCTTCGGGAGCACCAACAATGAGCAGTTCTTC,CASSDPFGSTNNEQFF
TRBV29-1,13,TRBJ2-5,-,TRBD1,TGCAGCGTTGAAGCAGGGGGTCAAGTGACCCAGTACTTC,CSVEAGGQVTQYF
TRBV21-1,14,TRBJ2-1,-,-,TGTGCCAGTTCACCGGGACAAGGGGAAAATGAGCAGTTCTTC,CASSPGQGENEQFF
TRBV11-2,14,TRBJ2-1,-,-,TGTGCCAGCAGCAATTCCCGCGGGGCCCGAGAGCAGTTCTTC,CASSNSRGAREQFF
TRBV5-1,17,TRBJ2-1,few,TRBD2,TGCGCCAGCAGCATGGGTGGGACTAGCGGGGGGGCCAATGAGCAGTTCTTC,CASSMGGTSGGANEQFF
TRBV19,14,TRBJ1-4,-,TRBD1,TGTGCCAGTACTGTGACAGGGGTCGATGAAAAACTGTTTTTT,CASTVTGVDEKLFF
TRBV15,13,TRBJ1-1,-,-,TGTGCCACCGGAGGTGTAAAGAACACTGAAGCTTTCTTT,CATGGVKNTEAFF
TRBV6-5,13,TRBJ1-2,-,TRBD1,TGTGCCAGCAGTCAGTGGACAGGGGGTGGCTACACCTTC,CASSQWTGGGYTF
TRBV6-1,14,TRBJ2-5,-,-,TGTGCCAGCAGTGAACAGGGAAGAGGAGAGACCCAGTACTTC,CASSEQGRGETQYF
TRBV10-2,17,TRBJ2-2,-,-,TGCGCCAGCAAAGTAACAAGCGGGTTGGGGGTTTCCGGGGAGCTGTTTTTT,CASKVTSGLGVSGELFF
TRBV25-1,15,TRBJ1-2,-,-,TGTGCCAGCAGTGAAACAGGGAGCGCTAACTATGGCTACACCTTC,CASSETGSANYGYTF
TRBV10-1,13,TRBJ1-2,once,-,TGCGCCAGCAGTGTTGCCAGAAACTATGGCTACACCTTC,CASSVARNYGYTF
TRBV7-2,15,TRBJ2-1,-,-,TGTGCCAGCAGACCTAGCGCGATCCGAAACAATGAGCAGTTCTTC,CASRPSAIRNNEQFF
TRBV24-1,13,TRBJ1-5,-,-,TGTGCCACTGCACGGGGGAGCAATCAGCCCCAGCATTTT,CATARGSNQPQHF